These 8 T cell receptor beta chains were all obtained from the same sample, sequenced in a study of blood T cell repertoires in COVID-19. The protocol was immunoSEQ multiplex PCR, while the TCRdb copy is restricted to in-frame clones and leaves out a portion. The sample yields some 140,000 clones, 79% seen once. Sequencing was carried out using peripheral blood. The receptors were sampled from a man aged 55 to 70 with acute or convalescent COVID-19.

The chain is built from TRBV7-3 and TRBJ2-2; possibly TRBD1 for D (5 bases). The CDR3 covers 15 residues. V dropped 2 bases and J dropped 7 bases, with 14 bases sitting between them. Germline V gives CDR1 SGHTA, CDR2 FQGTGA. In DNA form, the CDR3 reads TGTGCCAGCAGCTTATCAGGGCTTCGGTACGGGGAGCTGTTTTTT. Translating it yields CASSLSGLRYGELFF.

The chain employs TRBV6-5 and TRBJ2-7; 8 nucleotides agree with TRBD1. The CDR3 covers 13 residues. Losses at the gene ends were 10 bases for V and 2 bases for J; bases not matched to a gene: 7. The germline V gene encodes CDR1 MNHEY and CDR2 SVGAGI. The DNA for the CDR3 is TGTGCCACCGCCGAGACAGGGGCCTACGAGCAGTACTTC. It translates to CATAETGAYEQYF.

The chain joins TRBV24-1 to TRBJ1-1; D gene uncertain. V lost 10 bases, J lost 1 base, and 9 bases lay in between. Germline V gives CDR1 KGHDR, CDR2 SFDVKD. The CDR3 has 12 amino acids. CDR3 nucleotides: TGTGCCACGAAAACAGCGAACACTGAAGCTTTCTTT. Translation: CATKTANTEAFF.

The CDR3 DNA sequence: TGTGCCAGCAGCCGAGGACAGATACAAGAGACCCAGTACTTC. Translating it yields CASSRGQIQETQYF. The gene calls are TRBV6-2 or TRBV6-3 and TRBJ2-5; D perhaps matches TRBD1 (6 bases). V lost 6 bases to trimming and J lost 2 bases, with 13 bases between them. Germline V lookup: CDR1 MNHEY, CDR2 SVGEGT. The CDR3 totals 14 residues.

The chain combines TRBV4-3 with TRBJ2-3; D perhaps matches TRBD2 (6 bases). CDR1 and CDR2 from the germline V gene are LGHNA and YSLEER. Trimming took 3 bases from V and 4 from J, leaving 11 bases between them. CDR3 length: 14 residues. The CDR3 loop reads CASSQAGSADTQYF. The CDR3 region has the DNA TGCGCCAGCAGCCAGGCGGGATCCGCAGATACGCAGTATTTT.

This chain connects TRBV27 to TRBJ1-1; TRBD1 matches at 8 bases. Trimming cost V 3 bases and J 5 bases; bases outside gene matches: 8. The germline V gene has CDR1 MNHEY and CDR2 SMNVEV (reference sequence). The CDR3 covers 15 residues. This chain's CDR3 is CASSFRQGTYTEAFF. CDR3 coding DNA: TGTGCCAGCAGTTTTAGACAGGGGACTTATACTGAAGCTTTCTTT.

The chain links TRBV29-1 to TRBJ2-7; TRBD2 matches 8 bases. CDR1 is SQVTM and CDR2 is ANQGSEA in the germline V gene. V trimming: 1 base; J trimming: 3 bases; junction bases outside the gene matches: 8. This CDR3 is built from 15 residues. The CDR3 DNA is TGCAGCGTTGAAGGGAGGGCAGCGGGAGACTACGAGCAGTACTTC. This codes for CSVEGRAAGDYEQYF.

This clone has only one observation. This sequence joins TRBV9 and TRBJ2-7; the D gene is possibly TRBD2 (6 bases). This CDR3 is built from 18 residues. Germline lookup yields CDR1 SGDLS and CDR2 YYNGEE. Trimming removed 3 bases from V and 7 bases from J, with 29 bases in between. The CDR3 loop reads CASSANPTSGLPYMEQYF. CDR3 coding DNA: TGTGCCAGCAGCGCAAACCCCACATCGGGACTTCCCTATATGGAGCAGTACTTC. Based on the CDR3 plus reference TRBV9 and TRBJ2-7, the full variable domain is DSGVTQTPKHLITATGQRVTLRCSPRSGDLSVYWYQQSLDQGLQFLIQYYNGEERAKGNILERFSAQQFPDLHSELNLSSLELGDSALYFCASSANPTSGLPYMEQYFGPGTRLTVT.